The 13 T cell receptor beta chains in this list originate from one sample, sequenced in a study of graft-versus-host responses after intestinal transplantation. This table comes from immunoSEQ multiplex PCR, and its TCRdb copy is limited to in-frame clones, with some not included. The repertoire has over 100,000 clones, roughly 91% of them found once; the top ten carry around 0.12%. For these TCRs, the target antigens are not known. The specimen was unstimulated CD4+ T cells sorted from spleen or lymph node cells, collected before intestinal transplant. These receptors were taken from a human donor who received an intestinal transplant.

The chain is built from TRBV7-8 and TRBJ1-1; TRBD1 might be the D (5 bases). The germline CDR1 and CDR2 sequences are SGHVS and FQNEAQ. This CDR3 comprises 14 residues. Trimming took 1 base from V and 5 from J, leaving 11 bases between them. This CDR3 is CASSLVEGYTEAFF. The CDR3 region has the DNA TGTGCCAGCAGCTTAGTGGAGGGGTATACTGAAGCTTTCTTT.

CDR3 region: CASSEGLAGGFPETQYF. For the CDR3, the DNA is TGTGCCAGCAGTGAGGGACTAGCGGGAGGGTTTCCCGAGACCCAGTACTTC. The chain has TRBV6-1 and TRBJ2-5, with 16 bases lining up with TRBD2. After removal of 3 bases from V and 5 bases from J, the junction contained 6 bases not matched to a gene. This CDR3 is built from 17 residues. From germline, CDR1 is MNHNS and CDR2 SASEGT.

Remarks on this clone: One end of the junction fails to match germline, which may point to a read error. The chain uses TRBV10-3 and TRBJ1-1, with D possibly matching TRBD1 (6 bases). This CDR3 comprises 14 residues. Germline V CDR1 and CDR2: ENHRY, SYGVKD. The CDR3 DNA follows: TGTGCCATCAGCGAGTCAGCAGGGGCCACTGAAGCTTTCTTT. Translating gives CAISESAGATEAFF.

The chain uses TRBV18 and TRBJ2-4; TRBD2 might be the D (6 bases). Germline lookup yields CDR1 KGHSH and CDR2 LQKENI. V lost 6 bases to trimming and J lost 1 base, with 13 bases between them. This CDR3 has 15 residues. CDR3 amino acids: CASSPAGKAKNIQYF. The DNA of the CDR3 is TGTGCCAGCTCTCCGGCGGGAAAGGCCAAAAACATTCAGTACTTC.

The chain recombines TRBV13 with TRBJ2-2; possibly TRBD2 for D (7 bases). CDR1 is PRHDT, CDR2 FYEKMQ, per germline (reference sequence). V was trimmed by 5 bases and J by 0 bases, leaving 16 bases between them. The CDR3 sequence is 17 residues long. For the CDR3, the DNA is TGTGCCAGCAGCCCCCCCGGGGGGCCTGCGAACACCGGGGAGCTGTTTTTT. Encoded protein: CASSPPGGPANTGELFF. The variable domain in full, completed from reference TRBV13 and TRBJ2-2, reads AAGVIQSPRHLIKEKRETATLKCYPIPRHDTVYWYQQGPGQDPQFLISFYEKMQSDKGSIPDRFSAQQFSDYHSELNMSSLELGDSALYFCASSPPGGPANTGELFFGEGSRLTVL.

The chain uses TRBV10-3 and TRBJ2-3; D is possibly TRBD1 (5 bases). The CDR3 runs to 13 residues. The V and J ends lost 4 bases and 3 bases respectively, with 8 bases between them. The V gene's germline CDR1 is ENHRY and CDR2 SYGVKD. Written as DNA, the CDR3 is TGTGCCATCAGTGTTTCAGGGACAGATACGCAGTATTTT. Its translation: CAISVSGTDTQYF.

J is TRBJ1-4 and V is TRBV6-1; D call uncertain. There are 13 residues in the CDR3. Germline V gene data show CDR1 as MNHNS and CDR2 as SASEGT. The germline V and J ends were trimmed by 2 bases and 7 bases, with 8 bases remaining between them. CDR3 residues: CASSEIRREKLFF. CDR3 in DNA: TGTGCCAGCAGTGAAATAAGGCGTGAAAAACTGTTTTTT.

Concerning this clone: This sample includes further DNA sequences coding for the same CDR3. The chain carries TRBV28 and TRBJ1-5; no definite D call. Germline CDR1 reads MDHEN; CDR2 reads SYDVKM. This CDR3 has 11 residues. V was clipped by 2 bases and J by 7 bases, with 3 bases between them. CDR3 in amino acids: CASSLNQPQHF. In DNA form, the CDR3 reads TGTGCCAGCAGTTTAAACCAGCCCCAGCATTTT.

This rearrangement joins TRBV7-9 to TRBJ1-1; weak D call: TRBD1 (5 bases). The germline V and J ends were trimmed by 6 bases and 1 base, with 9 bases remaining between them. CDR1 is SEHNR and CDR2 is FQNEAQ in the germline V gene (reference sequence). CDR3 length: 13 amino acids. CDR3 nucleotide sequence: TGTGCCAGCAGTGGGACGGAGAACACTGAAGCTTTCTTT. Protein sequence: CASSGTENTEAFF.

This chain links TRBV30 with TRBJ1-1, with D perhaps matching TRBD1 (5 bases). The CDR3 length is 12 residues. Trimming removed 2 bases at V and 11 bases at J, with 15 bases between. Germline-derived CDR1 and CDR2 are GTSNPN and SVGIG (reference sequence). CDR3 in DNA: TGTGCCTGGAGTAAGTGGGGACGGCGTGCTTTCTTT. It is translated as CAWSKWGRRAFF. Filled out from reference TRBV30 and TRBJ1-1, the complete variable domain reads SQTIHQWPATLVQPVGSPLSLECTVEGTSNPNLYWYRQAAGRGLQLLFYSVGIGQISSEVPQNLSASRPQDRQFILSSKKLLLSDSGFYLCAWSKWGRRAFFGQGTRLTVV.

This clone was picked up one time. The chain joins TRBV5-1 to TRBJ2-5; 9 bases agree with TRBD1. The J call may be mistaken, given a closer DNA end match to TRBJ2-7. CDR3 length equals 15 residues. Per the germline V gene, CDR1 is SGHRS and CDR2 is YFSETQ. CDR3 protein: CASSLLGTGIYEQYF. In DNA form, the CDR3 reads TGCGCCAGCAGCTTGCTCGGGACAGGGATCTACGAGCAGTACTTC.

V gene TRBV6-5 combines with J gene TRBJ1-2, with 9 bases that match TRBD1. J lost 7 bases, V lost 2 bases, and 5 bases had no gene match. The germline V gene has CDR1 MNHEY and CDR2 SVGAGI. CDR3 length: 14 amino acids. The CDR3 loop is CASSYGQGRGGYTF. The CDR3 coding sequence is TGTGCCAGCAGTTACGGACAGGGGAGGGGTGGCTACACCTTC.

The rearrangement joins TRBV6-6 to TRBJ2-1; the D call may be TRBD1 or TRBD2 (5 bases each). The CDR3 spans 14 residues. V dropped 6 bases and J dropped 5 bases, with 14 bases sitting between them. Germline V gene sequence: CDR1 MNHNY, CDR2 SVGAGI (reference sequence). CDR3 bases: TGTGCCAGCAGGGATAGACGGGGCAACAATGAGCAGTTCTTC. Its protein product is CASRDRRGNNEQFF.